This TCR beta chain was found in a study of shared clonotypes between healthy human individuals (dated by TCRdb to the early 2020s). In terms of the full investigation: Three men and two women, aged 18 to 49 years, made up the cohort. Per donor, leukapheresis produced somewhere between about 0.85 and 10 billion PBMCs. For each donor, CD4 naive and CD4 memory were each run on three plates, CD8 naive on two plates, and CD8 memory on one plate. Different laboratories and diverse techniques were used to prepare libraries and sequence TCR repertoires, to increase sequencing depth and limit assay-specific biases. To estimate repertoire size and how much clonotype sharing occurs between individuals, the study deeply sequenced the blood TCR repertoires of 5 or 6 healthy adults.

Concerning this clone: Its target antigen remains unknown. No clone much larger than this one lies a single base away; base qualities are absent. The identical CDR3 is also encoded by other nucleotide sequences in the sample.

Overall study outcomes, separate from this receptor: Even with the large sequencing depth, rarefaction of the sorted-subset datasets indicated that sequencing was incomplete. Compared with non-shared clonotypes, the clonotypes found in all four sorted-subset donors had higher generation probabilities. Only blood was sampled, and tissue TCR repertoires likely differ from those in blood. The small number of donors limited the genetic and exposure-history diversity represented. Naive subsets generally had larger estimated clonotype richness than memory subsets. Pairwise subsampling led to the expectation that sequencing depth would affect the degree of clonotype sharing among donors. Sharing across a few donors was observed for about 5% of naive CD4, 3% to 3.5% of naive CD8, about 2.3% of memory CD4, and roughly 0.4% of memory CD8 clonotypes.

Donors were healthy HIV-negative adults with no recently reported acute infections or vaccinations. Only Caucasian adults living in Nashville, Tennessee, USA were represented among the donors. CD4+ T cells were enriched by magnetic negative selection; naive cells were then positively selected on CD45RA, and the negative fraction formed the memory subset. Blood was collected by leukapheresis, and PBMCs were isolated by Ficoll-Histopaque density gradient centrifugation and then cryopreserved in liquid nitrogen vapor phase. Purity and quantity of every magnetically sorted T cell population were checked by analytical flow cytometry. Genomic DNA was isolated from every sorted fraction and measured by UV absorbance on a Nanodrop 2000c. Reading from cysteine to phenylalanine, the CDR3 counts 13 amino acids. Kept here is only the CDR3 DNA, which spans 39 bases and is read in frame from base 1. The germline V gene gives CDR1 as MNHEY and CDR2 as SVGAGI. V lost 6 bases and J lost 2 bases; the stretch between them is 11 bases long.

Using the deep immunoSEQ assay, TCR CDR3 regions were amplified from genomic DNA by multiplex PCR. For each cell subset, the extracted genomic DNA was distributed evenly across all wells of several immunoSEQ 96-well plates, and each plate served as one replicate. For sorted subsets, about 200 ng genomic DNA, equal to 30,000 or so T cell genomes, was loaded into each replicate PCR. Purified libraries were measured with a Qubit 3.0 fluorometer, size-checked on a Bioanalyzer 2100, and measured again with the KAPA Library Quantification kit. Every immunoSEQ 96-well plate was sequenced on a dedicated single-read 150-cycle Illumina NextSeq 550 flow cell. In the original analysis: The immunoSEQ output contained only junctional sequences without quality scores, so filtering could not match that applied to full-length reads. Sequences were annotated with PyIR, a Python wrapper for IgBLAST v1.9, and V/J genes and CDR3 were assigned using IMGT germline references. Any read was removed if the V/J assignment was weak (E-value above 1e-6), the CDR3 was missing, or the read contained stop codons, out-of-frame junctions, or ambiguous translated residues. A V3J clonotype was defined by an identical inferred V gene, J gene, and CDR3 amino acid sequence. Percentage overlap between repertoires was calculated by dividing the number of shared unique clonotypes by the size of the smaller repertoire. Richness of each repertoire was evaluated using RTK rarefaction, the Chao1 estimator, and Recon v2.1 estimates of unobserved clonotypes. Generation probabilities for all TCRbeta clonotypes obtained by the gDNA method from a handful of donors were computed using OLGA. TCRdb obtained this table from immuneACCESS and retained in-frame rearrangements with V and J assigned. These tables miss some clones; where compared with another copy, unresolved V genes account for less than half of the shortfall, and the remainder is unexplained. The V and J calls and clone size were taken over from that table, and D and trimming were inferred from the DNA. The sample contains some 2,000,000 clones, roughly 94% of them found a single time. Of the sample, roughly 0.13% is held by the ten largest clones.

The clonotype was recovered from a man aged 18 to 35 in good health. Sequences were obtained from naive CD4+ T cells sorted from blood. Per the publication, the cell subset or site label means: CD45RA+ positively selected. The V gene is TRBV6-5 and the J gene is TRBJ2-7; a tentative D call is TRBD2 (6 bases match). The nucleotide sequence reads as follows: TGTGCCAGCAGCCCCGCGGGAACCTACGAGCAGTACTTC. The resulting protein is CASSPAGTYEQYF.